The clone carrying this T cell receptor beta chain was found once. Its antigen is unidentified. This specimen comes from a study of post-analysis software for immune sequencing data. V lost 5 bases and J 8 bases, leaving 12 bases between the germline ends. The CDR3 is 13 amino acids. Germline lookup yields CDR1 KGHDR and CDR2 SFDVKD. The library was made from cDNA and included unique molecular identifiers. TCRdb reanalysed the PCR reads using MiXCR and keeps one entry per CDR3 protein. This table has about 770,000 distinct CDR3 sequences, about 43% appearing once. The study's findings and limits: In patients, TRBV5-6, TRBV5-1 and TRBV20-1 belonged to roughly five TRBV segments found more frequently than in controls.

This clonotype originated in a girl aged 5-17 years with multiple sclerosis. The genes are TRBV24-1 and TRBJ2-1; unclear D gene. Sample: blood. CDR3 nucleotides: TGTGCCACCAGTGGTTTAGGAGACGATGAGCAGTTCTTC. Translating it yields CATSGLGDDEQFF.